The sequence of this TCR beta chain was determined in a study of cytomegalovirus exposure and HLA in healthy donors. Study-wide points: Previous analysis showed most TCR beta V segments were productive about 87% or about 30% of the time. Among the sequence variants, a highly shared cluster was likely an artifact of sequencing.

The PCR ran on 60 Vbeta and 13 Jbeta primers. Here immunoSEQ multiplex PCR was the method, and the copy in TCRdb shows in-frame clones only, minus some. This table holds approximately 110,000 clones, around three quarters found once. The CDR3 covers 13 residues. Per the germline V gene, CDR1 is MNHEY and CDR2 is SMNVEV (reference sequence). Trimming took 2 bases from V and 5 from J, leaving 9 bases between them. Turning to this clone: The target antigen is unknown.

This receptor was taken from a man aged 50-59 years in good health and CMV-seropositive. The V gene is TRBV27, the J gene TRBJ2-5; D is possibly TRBD1 (5 bases). The sequenced sample consisted of PBMCs. The CDR3 is CASSLGQQETQYF. The CDR3 DNA reads TGTGCCAGCAGTTTAGGACAACAGGAGACCCAGTACTTC.